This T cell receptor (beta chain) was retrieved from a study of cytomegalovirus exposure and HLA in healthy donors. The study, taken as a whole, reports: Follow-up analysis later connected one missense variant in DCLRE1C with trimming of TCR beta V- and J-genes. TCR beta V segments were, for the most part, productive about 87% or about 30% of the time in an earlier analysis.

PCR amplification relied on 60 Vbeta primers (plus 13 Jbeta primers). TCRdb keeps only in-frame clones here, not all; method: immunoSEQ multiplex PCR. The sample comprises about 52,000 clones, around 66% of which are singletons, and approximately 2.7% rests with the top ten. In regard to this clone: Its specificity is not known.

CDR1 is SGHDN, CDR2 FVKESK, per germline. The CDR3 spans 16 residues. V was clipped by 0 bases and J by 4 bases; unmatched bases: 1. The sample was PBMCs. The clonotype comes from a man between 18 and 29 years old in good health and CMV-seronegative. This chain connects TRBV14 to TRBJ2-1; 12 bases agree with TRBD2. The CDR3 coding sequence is TGTGCCAGCAGCCAAGAAGGACTAGCGGGATACAATGAGCAGTTCTTC. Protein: CASSQEGLAGYNEQFF.